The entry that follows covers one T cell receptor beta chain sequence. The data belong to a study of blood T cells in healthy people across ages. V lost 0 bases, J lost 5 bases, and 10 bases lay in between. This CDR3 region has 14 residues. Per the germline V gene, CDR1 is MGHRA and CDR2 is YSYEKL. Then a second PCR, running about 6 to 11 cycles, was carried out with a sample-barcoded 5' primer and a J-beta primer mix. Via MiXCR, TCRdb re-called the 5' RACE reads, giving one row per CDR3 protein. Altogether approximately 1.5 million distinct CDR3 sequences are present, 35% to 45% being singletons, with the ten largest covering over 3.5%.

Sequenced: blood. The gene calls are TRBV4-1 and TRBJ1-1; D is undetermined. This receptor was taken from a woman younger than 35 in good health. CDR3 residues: CASSQEPVQTEAFF. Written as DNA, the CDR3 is TGCGCCAGCAGCCAAGAACCTGTACAGACTGAAGCTTTCTTT.